This TCR beta chain was found in a study of graft-versus-host responses after intestinal transplantation. The overall study: Uniformly, recipients were administered anti-thymocyte globulin induction with subsequent tacrolimus and steroids for 2 to 3 years.

Using immunoSEQ multiplex PCR, the repertoire was profiled, and TCRdb retains in-frame clones only, with some absent. The profile covers some 100,000 clones, with about 93% appearing a single time and 1.1% taken by the ten largest. Points on this clone: Antigen specificity is unknown.

Study-level findings and limits: Peak GvH clone levels in circulation were associated with early post-transplant HvG declines. In patients with graft-donor T cell macrochimerism, allograft graft-versus-host to host-versus-graft clonal ratios were high.

The receptor's source is a human donor who was the organ donor for an intestinal transplant. The source material was unstimulated CD8+ T cells sorted from spleen or lymph node cells, sampled before transplant.

The CDR3 loop reads CASSFTGTGYFYEQYF. The CDR3 nucleotides are TGTGCCAGCAGCTTCACCGGGACAGGGTATTTCTACGAGCAGTACTTC. J is TRBJ2-5 and V is TRBV7-2; 9 bases are a match to TRBD1. The better agreement between TRBJ2-7 and the DNA end casts doubt on the J call. CDR1 SGHTA and CDR2 FQGNSA come from the germline V gene. This CDR3 has 16 amino acids.